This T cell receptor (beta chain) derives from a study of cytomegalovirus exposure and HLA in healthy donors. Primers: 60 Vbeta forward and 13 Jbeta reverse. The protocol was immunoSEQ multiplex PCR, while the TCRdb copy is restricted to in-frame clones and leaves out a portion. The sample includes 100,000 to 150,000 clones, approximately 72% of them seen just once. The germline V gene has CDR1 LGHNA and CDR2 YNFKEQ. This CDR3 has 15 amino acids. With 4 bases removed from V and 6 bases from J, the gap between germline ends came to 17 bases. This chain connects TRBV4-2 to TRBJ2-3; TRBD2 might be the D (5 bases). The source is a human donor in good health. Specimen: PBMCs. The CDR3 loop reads CASSPLVGIGDTQYF. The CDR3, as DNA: TGTGCCAGCAGCCCCCTGGTCGGGATAGGGGATACGCAGTATTTT.